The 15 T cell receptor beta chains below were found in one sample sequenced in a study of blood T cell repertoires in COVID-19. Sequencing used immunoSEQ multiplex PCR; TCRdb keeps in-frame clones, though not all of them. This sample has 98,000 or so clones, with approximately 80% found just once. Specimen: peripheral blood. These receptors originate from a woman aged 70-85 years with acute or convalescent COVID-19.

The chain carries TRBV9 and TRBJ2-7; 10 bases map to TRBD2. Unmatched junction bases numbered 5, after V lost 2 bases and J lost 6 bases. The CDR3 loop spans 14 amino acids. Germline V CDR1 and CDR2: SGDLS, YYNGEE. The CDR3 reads CASSVLAGDSEQYF. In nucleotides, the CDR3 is TGTGCCAGCAGCGTCCTAGCGGGAGACAGCGAGCAGTACTTC.

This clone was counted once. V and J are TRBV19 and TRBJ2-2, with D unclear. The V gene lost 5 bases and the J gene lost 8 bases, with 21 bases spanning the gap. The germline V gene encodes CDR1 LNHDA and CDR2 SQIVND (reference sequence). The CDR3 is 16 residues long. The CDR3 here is CASSSIPVPPKGELFF. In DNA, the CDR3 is TGTGCCAGTAGTTCCATCCCGGTCCCTCCCAAGGGGGAGCTGTTTTTT.

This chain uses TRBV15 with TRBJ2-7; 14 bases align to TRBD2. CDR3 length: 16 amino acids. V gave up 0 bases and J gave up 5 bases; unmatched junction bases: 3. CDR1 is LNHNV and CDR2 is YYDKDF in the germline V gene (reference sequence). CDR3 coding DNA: TGTGCCACCAGCAGAGAAAGGACTAGCGGGAGGAACGAGCAGTACTTC. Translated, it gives CATSRERTSGRNEQYF.

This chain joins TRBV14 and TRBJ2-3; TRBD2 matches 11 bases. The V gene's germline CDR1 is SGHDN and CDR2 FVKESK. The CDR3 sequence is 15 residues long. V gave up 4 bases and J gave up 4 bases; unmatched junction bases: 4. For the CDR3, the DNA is TGTGCCAGCAGCCTAGCGGGAGGGCCCCCAGATACGCAGTATTTT. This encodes CASSLAGGPPDTQYF.

The CDR3 here is CASSLSRGARNQPQHF. The CDR3 DNA sequence: TGTGCCAGCAGTTTATCTCGGGGGGCACGCAATCAGCCCCAGCATTTT. The chain couples TRBV28 to TRBJ1-5, with D possibly matching TRBD1 (6 bases). Germline V gene data show CDR1 as MDHEN and CDR2 as SYDVKM. V lost 1 base to trimming and J lost 2 bases, with 12 bases between them. CDR3 size: 16 residues.

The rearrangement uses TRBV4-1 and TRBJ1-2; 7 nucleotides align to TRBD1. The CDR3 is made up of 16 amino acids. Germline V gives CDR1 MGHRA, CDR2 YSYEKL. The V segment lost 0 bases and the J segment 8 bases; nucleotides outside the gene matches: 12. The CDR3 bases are TGCGCCAGCAGCCAAGACCCCCCAAGACAGGGTACGGGCTACACCTTC. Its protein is CASSQDPPRQGTGYTF.

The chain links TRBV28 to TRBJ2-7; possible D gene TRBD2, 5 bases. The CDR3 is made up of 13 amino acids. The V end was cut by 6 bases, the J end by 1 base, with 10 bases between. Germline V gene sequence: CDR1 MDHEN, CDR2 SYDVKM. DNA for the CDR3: TGTGCCAGCAGCTCCCCGGGGTCCTACGAGCAGTACGTC. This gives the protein CASSSPGSYEQYV.

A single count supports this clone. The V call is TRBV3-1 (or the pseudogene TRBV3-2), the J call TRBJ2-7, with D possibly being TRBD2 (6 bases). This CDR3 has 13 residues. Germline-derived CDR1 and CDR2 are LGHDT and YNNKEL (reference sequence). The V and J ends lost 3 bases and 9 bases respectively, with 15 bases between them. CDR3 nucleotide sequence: TGTGCCAGCAGCCAGGGTCCCGGGCGGGGGCAGTACTTC. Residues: CASSQGPGRGQYF.

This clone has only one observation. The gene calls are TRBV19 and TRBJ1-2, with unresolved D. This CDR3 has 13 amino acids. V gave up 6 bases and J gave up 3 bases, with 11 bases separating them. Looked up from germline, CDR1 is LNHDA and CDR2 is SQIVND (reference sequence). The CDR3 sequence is CASRDPGYYGYTF. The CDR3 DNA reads TGTGCCAGTAGGGATCCGGGGTACTATGGCTACACCTTC.

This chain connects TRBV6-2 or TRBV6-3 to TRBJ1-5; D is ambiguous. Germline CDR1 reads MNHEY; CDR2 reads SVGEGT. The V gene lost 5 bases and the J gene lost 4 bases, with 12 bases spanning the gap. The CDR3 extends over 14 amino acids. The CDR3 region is CASSTESINQPQHF. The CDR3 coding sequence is TGTGCCAGCAGTACAGAGTCCATAAATCAGCCCCAGCATTTT.

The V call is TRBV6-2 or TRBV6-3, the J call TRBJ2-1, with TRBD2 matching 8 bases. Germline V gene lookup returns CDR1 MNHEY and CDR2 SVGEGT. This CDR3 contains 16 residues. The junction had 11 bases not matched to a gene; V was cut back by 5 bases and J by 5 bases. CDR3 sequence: CASSPATGLGDNEQFF. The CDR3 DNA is TGTGCCAGCAGTCCAGCGACGGGACTAGGAGACAATGAGCAGTTCTTC.

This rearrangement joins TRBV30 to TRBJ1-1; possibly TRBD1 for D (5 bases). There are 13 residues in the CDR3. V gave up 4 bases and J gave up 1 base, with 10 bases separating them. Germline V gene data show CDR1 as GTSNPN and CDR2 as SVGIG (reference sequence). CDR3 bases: TGTGCCTGGAATCCTAGGGGGAACACTGAAGCTTTCTTT. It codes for CAWNPRGNTEAFF.

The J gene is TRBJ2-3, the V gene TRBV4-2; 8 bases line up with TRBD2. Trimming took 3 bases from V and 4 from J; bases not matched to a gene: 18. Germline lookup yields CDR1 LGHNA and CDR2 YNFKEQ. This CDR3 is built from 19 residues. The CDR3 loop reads CASSHHTMTGTRGADTQYF. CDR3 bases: TGTGCCAGCAGCCACCATACCATGACCGGGACTAGGGGCGCAGATACGCAGTATTTT.

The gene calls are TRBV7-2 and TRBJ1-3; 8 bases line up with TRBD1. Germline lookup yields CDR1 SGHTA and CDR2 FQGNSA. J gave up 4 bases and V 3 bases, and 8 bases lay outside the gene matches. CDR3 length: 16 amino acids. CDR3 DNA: TGTGCCAGCAGCTTCCCTCCGACAGGGGCGGGAAACACCATATATTTT. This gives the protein CASSFPPTGAGNTIYF.

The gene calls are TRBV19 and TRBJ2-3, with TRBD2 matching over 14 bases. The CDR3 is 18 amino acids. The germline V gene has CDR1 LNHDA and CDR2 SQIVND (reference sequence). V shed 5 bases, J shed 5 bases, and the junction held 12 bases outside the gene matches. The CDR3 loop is CASSLGVGLAGGGDTQYF. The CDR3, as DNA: TGTGCCAGTAGTCTTGGGGTTGGACTAGCGGGGGGTGGAGATACGCAGTATTTT.